This T cell receptor (beta chain) was identified in a study of CD4+ T cells in melanoma. Study conclusions and caveats: Neoantigen-specific CD4+ T cells in melanoma reportedly had diverse differentiation states. CD8+ T cell, macrophage and B cell function reportedly correlated with neoantigen-specific CD4+ T cells.

The count of this clone is one. Its cognate antigen is unknown. The CDR3 has 16 residues. Germline V lookup: CDR1 LNHDA, CDR2 SQIVND (reference sequence). Germline trimming cut 5 bases from V and 5 bases from J; bases unmatched to any gene: 10. TCRdb's copy holds only in-frame clones and misses some; the assay was immunoSEQ multiplex PCR. The table has 110,000 to 150,000 clones, 80% to 95% seen once; the top ten hold 1.5%. This clonotype originated in a human donor with melanoma. The chain carries TRBV19 and TRBJ2-5; 11 nucleotides line up with TRBD2. CDR3 residues: CASSYVAGGRVETQYF. The CDR3 DNA reads as TGTGCCAGTAGTTACGTAGCGGGGGGGCGTGTGGAGACCCAGTACTTC.